The present T cell receptor (beta chain) was sequenced within a study of T cell responses to AZD1222 COVID-19 vaccine. Points from the study as a whole: Baseline seropositives among AZD1222 recipients totaled only 5 to 7. Close to half of spike-specific TCRs reportedly recognize unmutated variant regions.

V was trimmed by 5 bases and J by 5 bases, leaving 15 bases between them. CDR1 is MDHEN, CDR2 SYDVKM, per germline. The CDR3 has 15 residues. Libraries were prepared by immunoSEQ multiplex PCR; TCRdb keeps only in-frame clonotypes and omits some of them. The data hold about 83,000 clones, with 91% observed a single time. A note on this clone: Its target is unknown.

The sequence was collected from an adult who received the AZD1222 COVID-19 vaccine. The J gene is TRBJ2-2, the V gene TRBV28; a weak D match, TRBD2 (6 bases). The sample in question was peripheral blood, obtained 28 days after the second AZD1222 dose. The CDR3: CASSPGQGLTGELFF. DNA of the CDR3: TGTGCCAGCAGTCCCGGACAAGGACTAACCGGGGAGCTGTTTTTT.